This TCR beta chain was captured in a study of T cell repertoires in cytomegalovirus infection. One entry per CDR3 protein, called by TCRdb with MiXCR from the reads. This table holds under 300,000 distinct CDR3 sequences, approximately 15% found once. V dropped 6 bases and J dropped 8 bases, with 14 bases sitting between them. This CDR3 spans 14 amino acids. This clonotype was detected a few times. This clonotype was sampled from a human donor in good health (CMV status not recorded). Some clones in this sample may be carry-over from other donors' samples. The gene calls are TRBV12-3 or TRBV12-4 and TRBJ2-6, with a weak D call TRBD2 (5 bases). Sequencing input: CD8+ T cells from PBMCs. For the CDR3, the DNA is TGTGCCAGCAGCCCGAAGCGGACCACCAACGTCCTGACTTTC. Its protein product is CASSPKRTTNVLTF.